This T cell receptor beta chain originates from a study of OX40 agonist ivuxolimab in advanced cancers. About the study: The dose of intravenous ivuxolimab that patients received every 2 weeks ranged from 0.01 to 10 mg/kg. Partial responses were achieved by three patients, one with hepatocellular carcinoma and two with cutaneous melanoma.

Method: immunoSEQ multiplex PCR; TCRdb's copy keeps in-frame clones and lacks some. The table lists fewer than 25,000 clones, about 70% of them singletons. Per the germline V gene, CDR1 is MNHEY and CDR2 is SMNVEV (reference sequence). Trimming took 6 bases from V and 6 from J, leaving 14 bases between them. The CDR3 runs to 13 residues. Specimen: CD4+ or CD8+ T cells sorted from blood, collected in a trial of the OX40 agonist ivuxolimab. This TCR was sampled from an adult with an advanced solid tumor such as melanoma, head and neck, liver or kidney cancer. The rearrangement uses TRBV27 and TRBJ1-1; TRBD1 might be the D (5 bases). CDR3 region: CASSDSAFSEAFF. The CDR3 DNA reads TGTGCCAGCAGCGACAGTGCGTTCTCTGAAGCTTTCTTT.